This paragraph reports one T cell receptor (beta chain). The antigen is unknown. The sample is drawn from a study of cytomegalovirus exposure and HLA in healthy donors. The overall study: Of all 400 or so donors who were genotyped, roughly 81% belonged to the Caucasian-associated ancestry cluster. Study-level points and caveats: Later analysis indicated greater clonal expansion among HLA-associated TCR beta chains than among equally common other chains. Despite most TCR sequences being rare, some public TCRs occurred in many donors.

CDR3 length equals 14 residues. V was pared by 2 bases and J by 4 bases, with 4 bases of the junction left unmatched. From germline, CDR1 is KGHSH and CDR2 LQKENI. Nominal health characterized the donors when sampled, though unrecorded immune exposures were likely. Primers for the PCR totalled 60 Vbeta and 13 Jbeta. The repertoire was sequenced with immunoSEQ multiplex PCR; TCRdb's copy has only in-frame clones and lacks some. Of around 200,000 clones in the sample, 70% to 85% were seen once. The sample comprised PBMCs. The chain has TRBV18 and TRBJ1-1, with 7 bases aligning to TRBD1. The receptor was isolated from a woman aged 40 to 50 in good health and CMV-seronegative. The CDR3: CASSPEGASTEAFF. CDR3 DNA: TGTGCCAGCTCACCAGAGGGGGCGAGCACTGAAGCTTTCTTT.